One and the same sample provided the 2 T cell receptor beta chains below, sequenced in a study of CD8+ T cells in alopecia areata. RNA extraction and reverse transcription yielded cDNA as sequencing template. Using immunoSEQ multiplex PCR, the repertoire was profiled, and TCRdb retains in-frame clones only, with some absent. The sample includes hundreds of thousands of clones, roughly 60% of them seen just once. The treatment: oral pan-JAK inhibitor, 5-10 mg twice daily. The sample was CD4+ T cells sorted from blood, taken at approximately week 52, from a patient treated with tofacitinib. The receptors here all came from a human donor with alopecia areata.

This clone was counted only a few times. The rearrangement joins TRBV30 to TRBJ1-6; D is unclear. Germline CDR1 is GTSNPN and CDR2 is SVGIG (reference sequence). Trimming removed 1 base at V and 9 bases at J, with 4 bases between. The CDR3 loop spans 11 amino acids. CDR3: CAWSGGSPLHF. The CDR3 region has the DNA TGTGCCTGGAGTGGGGGTTCACCCCTCCACTTT.

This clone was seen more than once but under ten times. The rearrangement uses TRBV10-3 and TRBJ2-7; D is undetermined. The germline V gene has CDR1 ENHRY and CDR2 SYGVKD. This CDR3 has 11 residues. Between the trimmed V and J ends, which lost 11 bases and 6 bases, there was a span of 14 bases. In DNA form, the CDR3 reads TGTGCCCTCCACTCAGGATCCGAGCAGTACTTC. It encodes CALHSGSEQYF.